This T cell receptor (beta chain) was identified in a study of T-cell reconstitution after alpha-beta-depleted transplantation in children. Ten or more counts support this clonotype. J gave up 1 base and V 4 bases, and 3 bases lay outside the gene matches. CDR1 is MNHEY, CDR2 SVGEGT, per germline. CDR3 length: 15 residues. The TCRbeta library was prepared with unique molecular identifiers. A single record per CDR3 protein comes from TCRdb applying MiXCR to the PCR reads. The profile shows roughly 120,000 distinct CDR3 sequences, around a tenth of them singletons. The sample consisted of PBMCs from the stem cell graft donor, taken from the stem cell graft. The sequence came from a human donor who donated a stem cell graft to a child with acute lymphoblastic leukemia. J is TRBJ2-3 and V is TRBV6-2 or TRBV6-3; 9 bases match TRBD1. CDR3 DNA sequence: TGTGCCAGCAGTTGGAGGACAGGGGGCACAGATACGCAGTATTTT. Amino acid sequence: CASSWRTGGTDTQYF.